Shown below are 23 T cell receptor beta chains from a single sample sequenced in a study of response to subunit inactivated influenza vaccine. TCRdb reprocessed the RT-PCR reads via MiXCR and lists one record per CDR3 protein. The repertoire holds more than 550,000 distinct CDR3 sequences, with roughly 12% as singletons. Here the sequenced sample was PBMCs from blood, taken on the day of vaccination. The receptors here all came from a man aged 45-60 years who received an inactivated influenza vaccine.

The chain's CDR3 is CASSEYEGTGGNEQYF. CDR3 coding DNA: TGTGCCAGCAGTGAATATGAAGGGACAGGGGGTAACGAGCAGTACTTC. The rearrangement joins TRBV25-1 to TRBJ2-7; 11 bases are shared with TRBD1. The CDR3 is made up of 16 amino acids. V dropped 0 bases and J dropped 5; count of bases not matched to a gene: 6. CDR1 and CDR2 from the germline V gene are MGHDK and SYGVNS.

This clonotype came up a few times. CDR3 loop: CASSLMASKSDTQYF. CDR3 DNA: TGTGCCAGCAGCTTAATGGCTAGCAAGTCAGATACGCAGTATTTT. V usage is TRBV7-2 and J usage is TRBJ2-3, with a possible D match to TRBD2 (5 bases). The germline V gene has CDR1 SGHTA and CDR2 FQGNSA. The CDR3 spans 15 residues. V lost 2 bases to trimming and J lost 4 bases, with 13 bases between them.

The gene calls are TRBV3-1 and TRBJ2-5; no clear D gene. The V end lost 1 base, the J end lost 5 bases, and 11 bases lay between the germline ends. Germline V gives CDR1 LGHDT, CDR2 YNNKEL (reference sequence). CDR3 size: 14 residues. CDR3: CASSQAEPRETQYF. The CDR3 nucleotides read TGTGCCAGCAGCCAAGCCGAGCCACGGGAGACCCAGTACTTC.

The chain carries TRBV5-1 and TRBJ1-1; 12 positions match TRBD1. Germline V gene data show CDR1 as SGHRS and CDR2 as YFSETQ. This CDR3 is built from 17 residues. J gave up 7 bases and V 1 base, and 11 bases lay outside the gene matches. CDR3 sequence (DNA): TGCGCCAGCAGCTTGTACGGGACAGGGGGCGACGAAGGTGAAGCTTTCTTT. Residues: CASSLYGTGGDEGEAFF.

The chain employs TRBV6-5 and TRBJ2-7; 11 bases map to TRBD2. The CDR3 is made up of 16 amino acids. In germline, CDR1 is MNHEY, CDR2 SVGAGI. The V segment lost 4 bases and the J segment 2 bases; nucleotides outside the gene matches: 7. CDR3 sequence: CASSSPGTSGAYEQYF. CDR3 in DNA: TGTGCCAGCAGTTCCCCCGGGACTAGCGGTGCCTACGAGCAGTACTTC.

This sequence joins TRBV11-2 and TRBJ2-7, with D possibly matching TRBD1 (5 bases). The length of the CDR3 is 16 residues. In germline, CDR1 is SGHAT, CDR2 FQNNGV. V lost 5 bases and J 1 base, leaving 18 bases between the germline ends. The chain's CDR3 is CASSLTPSQGSYEQYF. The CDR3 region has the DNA TGTGCCAGCAGCCTAACCCCCTCGCAGGGATCCTACGAGCAGTACTTC. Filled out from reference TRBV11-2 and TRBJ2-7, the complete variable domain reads EAGVAQSPRYKIIEKRQSVAFWCNPISGHATLYWYQQILGQGPKLLIQFQNNGVVDDSQLPKDRFSAERLKGVDSTLKIQPAKLEDSAVYLCASSLTPSQGSYEQYFGPGTRLTVT.

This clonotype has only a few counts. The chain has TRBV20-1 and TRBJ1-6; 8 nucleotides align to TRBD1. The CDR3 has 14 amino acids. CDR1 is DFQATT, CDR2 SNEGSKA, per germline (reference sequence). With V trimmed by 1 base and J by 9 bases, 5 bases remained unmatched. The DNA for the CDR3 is TGCAGTGCTAGAGGGACAGGGTCCACTTCACCCCTCCACTTT. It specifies CSARGTGSTSPLHF.

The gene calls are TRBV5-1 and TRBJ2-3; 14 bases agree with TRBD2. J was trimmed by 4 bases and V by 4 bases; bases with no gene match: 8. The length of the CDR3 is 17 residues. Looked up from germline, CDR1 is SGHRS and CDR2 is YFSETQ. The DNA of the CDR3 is TGCGCCAGCAGCATAGGACTAGCGGGAGGTCGGTCAGATACGCAGTATTTT. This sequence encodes CASSIGLAGGRSDTQYF. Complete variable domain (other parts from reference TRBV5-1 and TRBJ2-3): KAGVTQTPRYLIKTRGQQVTLSCSPISGHRSVSWYQQTPGQGLQFLFEYFSETQRNKGNFPGRFSGRQFSNSRSEMNVSTLELGDSALYLCASSIGLAGGRSDTQYFGPGTRLTVL.

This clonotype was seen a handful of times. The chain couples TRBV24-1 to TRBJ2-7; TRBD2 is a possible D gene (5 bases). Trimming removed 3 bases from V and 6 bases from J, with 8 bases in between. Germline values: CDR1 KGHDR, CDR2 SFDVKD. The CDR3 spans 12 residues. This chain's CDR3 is CATSDDYREQYF. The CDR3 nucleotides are TGTGCCACCAGTGATGACTACCGCGAGCAGTACTTC.

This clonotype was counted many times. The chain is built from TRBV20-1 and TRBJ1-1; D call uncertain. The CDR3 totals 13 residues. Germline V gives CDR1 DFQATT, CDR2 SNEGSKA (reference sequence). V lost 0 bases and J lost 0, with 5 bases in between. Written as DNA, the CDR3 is TGCAGTGCTAGAGATCTAATGAACACTGAAGCTTTCTTT. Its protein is CSARDLMNTEAFF.

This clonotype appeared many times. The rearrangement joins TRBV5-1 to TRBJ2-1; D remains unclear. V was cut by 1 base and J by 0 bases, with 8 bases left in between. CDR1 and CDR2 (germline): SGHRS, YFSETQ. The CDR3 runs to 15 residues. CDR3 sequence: CASSLIGLSYNEQFF. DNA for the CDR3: TGCGCCAGCAGCTTGATCGGGCTCTCCTACAATGAGCAGTTCTTC.

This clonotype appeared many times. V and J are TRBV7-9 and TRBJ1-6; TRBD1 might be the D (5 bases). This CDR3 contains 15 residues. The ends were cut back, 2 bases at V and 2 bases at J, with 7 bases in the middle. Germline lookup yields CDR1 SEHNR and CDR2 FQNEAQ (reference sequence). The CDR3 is CASSLRGPYNSPLHF. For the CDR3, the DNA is TGTGCCAGCAGCTTACGGGGCCCCTATAATTCACCCCTCCACTTT.

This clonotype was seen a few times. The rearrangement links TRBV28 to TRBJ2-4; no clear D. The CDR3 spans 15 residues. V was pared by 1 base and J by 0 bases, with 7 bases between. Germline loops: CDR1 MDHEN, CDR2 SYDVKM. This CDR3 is CASSLSVEAKNIQYF. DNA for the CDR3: TGTGCCAGCAGTTTATCGGTTGAAGCCAAAAACATTCAGTACTTC.

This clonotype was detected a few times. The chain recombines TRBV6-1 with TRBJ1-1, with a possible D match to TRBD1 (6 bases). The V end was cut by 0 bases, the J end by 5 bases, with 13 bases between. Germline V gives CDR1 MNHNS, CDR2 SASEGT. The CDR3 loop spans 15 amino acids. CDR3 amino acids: CASSEAGAMGTEAFF. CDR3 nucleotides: TGTGCCAGCAGTGAAGCGGGGGCCATGGGGACTGAAGCTTTCTTT.

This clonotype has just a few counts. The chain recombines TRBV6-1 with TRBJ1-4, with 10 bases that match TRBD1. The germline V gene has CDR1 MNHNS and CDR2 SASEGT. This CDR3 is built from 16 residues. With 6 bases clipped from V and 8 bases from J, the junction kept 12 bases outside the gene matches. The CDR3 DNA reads TGTGCCAGCAGACCGACGAGACAGGGGGCGCACGAAAAACTGTTTTTT. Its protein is CASRPTRQGAHEKLFF.

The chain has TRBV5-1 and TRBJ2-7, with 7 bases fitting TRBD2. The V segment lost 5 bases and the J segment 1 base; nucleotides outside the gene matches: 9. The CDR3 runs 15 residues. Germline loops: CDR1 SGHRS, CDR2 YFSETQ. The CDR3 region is CASRSSSGRSYEQYF. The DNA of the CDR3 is TGCGCCAGCAGGTCCTCTAGCGGAAGATCCTACGAGCAGTACTTC.

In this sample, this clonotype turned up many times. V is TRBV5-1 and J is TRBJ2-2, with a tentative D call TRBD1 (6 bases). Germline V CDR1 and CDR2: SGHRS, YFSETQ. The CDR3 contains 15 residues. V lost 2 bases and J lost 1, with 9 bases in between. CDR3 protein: CASSLTGRNTGELFF. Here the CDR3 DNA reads TGCGCCAGCAGCTTAACAGGGAGGAACACCGGGGAGCTGTTTTTT.

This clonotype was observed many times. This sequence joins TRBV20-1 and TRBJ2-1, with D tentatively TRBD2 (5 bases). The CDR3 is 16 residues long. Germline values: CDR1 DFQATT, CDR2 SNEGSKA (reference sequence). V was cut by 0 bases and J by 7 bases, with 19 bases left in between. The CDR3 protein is CSARDPRLASGNEQFF. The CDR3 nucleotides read TGCAGTGCTAGAGACCCCCGGCTAGCATCTGGGAATGAGCAGTTCTTC.

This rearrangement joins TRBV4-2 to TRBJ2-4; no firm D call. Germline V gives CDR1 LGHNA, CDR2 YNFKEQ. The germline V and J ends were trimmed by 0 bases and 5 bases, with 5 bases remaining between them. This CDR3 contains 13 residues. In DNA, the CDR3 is TGTGCCAGCAGCCAAGACATGCAAAACATTCAGTACTTC. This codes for CASSQDMQNIQYF.

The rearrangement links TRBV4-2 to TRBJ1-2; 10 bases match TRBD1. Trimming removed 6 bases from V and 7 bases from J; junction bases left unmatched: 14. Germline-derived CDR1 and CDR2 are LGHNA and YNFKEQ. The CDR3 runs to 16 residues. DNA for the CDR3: TGTGCCAGCAGAAGGGGACAGGGGAACGAACCTAGTGGCTACACCTTC. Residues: CASRRGQGNEPSGYTF.

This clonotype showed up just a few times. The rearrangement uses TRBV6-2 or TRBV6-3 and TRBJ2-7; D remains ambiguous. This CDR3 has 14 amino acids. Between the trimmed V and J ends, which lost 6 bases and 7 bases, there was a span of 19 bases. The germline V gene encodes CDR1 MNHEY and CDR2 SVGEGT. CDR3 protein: CASRSLAYSREQYF. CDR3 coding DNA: TGTGCCAGCAGAAGTCTCGCCTATTCTCGGGAGCAGTACTTC.

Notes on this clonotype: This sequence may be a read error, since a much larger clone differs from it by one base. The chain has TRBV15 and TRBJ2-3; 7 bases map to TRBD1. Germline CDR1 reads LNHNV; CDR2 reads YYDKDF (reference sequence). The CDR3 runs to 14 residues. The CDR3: CATRRGGVADTQYF. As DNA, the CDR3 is TGTGCCACCAGAAGAGGGGGCGTAGCAGATACGCAGTATTTT.

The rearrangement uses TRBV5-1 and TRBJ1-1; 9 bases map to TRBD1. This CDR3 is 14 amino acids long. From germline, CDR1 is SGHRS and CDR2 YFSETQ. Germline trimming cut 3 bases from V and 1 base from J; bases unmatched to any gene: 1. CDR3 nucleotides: TGCGCCAGCAGCTGGACAGGGGAGAACACTGAAGCTTTCTTT. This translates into CASSWTGENTEAFF.